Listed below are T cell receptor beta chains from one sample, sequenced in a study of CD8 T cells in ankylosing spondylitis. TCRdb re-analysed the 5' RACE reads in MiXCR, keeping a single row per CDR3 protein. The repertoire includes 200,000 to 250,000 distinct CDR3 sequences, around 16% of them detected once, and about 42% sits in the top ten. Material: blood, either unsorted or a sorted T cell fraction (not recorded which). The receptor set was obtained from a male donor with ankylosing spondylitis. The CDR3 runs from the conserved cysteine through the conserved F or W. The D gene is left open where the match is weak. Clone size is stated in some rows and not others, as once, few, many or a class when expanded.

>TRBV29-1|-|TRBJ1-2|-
TGCAGCGTTGATACCGGCTACTATGGCTACACCTTC
CSVDTGYYGYTF
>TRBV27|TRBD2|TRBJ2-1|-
TGTGCCAGCACCCCGGGACTAGCGATATACAATGAGCAGTTCTTC
CASTPGLAIYNEQFF
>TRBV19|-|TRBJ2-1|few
TGTGCCAGTAGTATCCCCGGAGTTGAGCAGTTCTTC
CASSIPGVEQFF
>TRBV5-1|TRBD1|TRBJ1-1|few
TGCGCCAGCAGCTTGCCTTCCGACAGGGGTGTCGGGAACACTGAAGCTTTCTTT
CASSLPSDRGVGNTEAFF
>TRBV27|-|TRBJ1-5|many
TGTGCCAGCAGTTTATCCAATTATGGGGCCCAGCCCCAGCATTTT
CASSLSNYGAQPQHF
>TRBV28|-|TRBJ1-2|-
TGTGCCAGCAGTCTCACATATGGCTACACCTTC
CASSLTYGYTF
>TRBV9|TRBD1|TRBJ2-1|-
TGTGCCAGCAGCGTAGGGGACAGCCTTCATAGCTCCTACAATGAGCAGTTCTTC
CASSVGDSLHSSYNEQFF
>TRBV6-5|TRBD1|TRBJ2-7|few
TGTGCCAGCACGGGACAGGCCTACGAGCAGTACTTC
CASTGQAYEQYF
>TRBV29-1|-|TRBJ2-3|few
TGCAGCGTTGTTTTGGGGGCCCGCACAGATACGCAGTATTTT
CSVVLGARTDTQYF
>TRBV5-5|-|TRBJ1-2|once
TGTGCCAGCAGCCCGACTGCAACTCCCCTTAACTATGGCTACACCTTC
CASSPTATPLNYGYTF